Listed here is a single T cell receptor (beta chain). This sample is drawn from a study of blood T cell repertoires in COVID-19. Study-level information: The origin of the acute and convalescent COVID-19 samples was the United States, Italy and Spain. The analysed material was cDNA or gDNA that came from T cells, B-cell-depleted T cells, or PBMCs.

Germline assignment: CDR1 MDHEN and CDR2 SYDVKM. V was cut by 1 base and J by 7 bases, with 10 bases left in between. The CDR3 spans 13 residues. The method was immunoSEQ multiplex PCR; TCRdb's version includes in-frame clones alone and lacks a portion of them. Counted here are roughly 180,000 clones, approximately 88% occurring once; the ten biggest clones make up around 6.3%. Patients of the Seattle cohort, enrolled during active infection, were followed longitudinally. The sequence came from a woman in her thirties or forties with COVID-19, enrolled during active disease. The sequencing input was peripheral blood. The J gene is TRBJ1-2, the V gene TRBV28; D ambiguous. The CDR3 reads CASSLLSGRGYTF. The DNA of the CDR3 is TGTGCCAGCAGTTTATTGAGTGGGCGTGGCTACACCTTC.